This is a list of T cell receptor beta chains from one sample in a study of T cell responses to AZD1222 COVID-19 vaccine. TCRdb's copy holds only in-frame clones and misses some; the assay was immunoSEQ multiplex PCR. The table includes approximately 270,000 clones, about 94% detected once. The source was peripheral blood, collected 28 days after the second AZD1222 dose. The receptors were gathered from an adult who received the AZD1222 COVID-19 vaccine. Both conserved end residues are part of each CDR3. The order of the fields is clone size, D gene, V gene, J gene, CDR3 DNA, CDR3 protein. The D gene is left open where the match is weak. The size entry is marked missing in some rows and otherwise reads once, few, many or a size class.

NA	TRBD2	TRBV5-1	TRBJ2-5	TGCGCCAGCAGCTTAAGCCTAGCGGGAAAAGAGACCCAGTACTTC	CASSLSLAGKETQYF
NA	NA	TRBV6-5	TRBJ2-6	TGTGCCACCCGTGGGCAGGGTGTTATGGCCAACGTCCTGACTTTC	CATRGQGVMANVLTF
NA	TRBD1	TRBV2	TRBJ1-5	TGTGCCAGCAGTGGAGACAGGGAATCTAGCGGCAATCAGCCCCAGCATTTT	CASSGDRESSGNQPQHF
once	NA	TRBV4-3	TRBJ2-6	TGCGCCAGCAGCCAAGGGGTGTATGGGGCCAACGTCCTGACTTTC	CASSQGVYGANVLTF
NA	NA	TRBV12-3/TRBV12-4	TRBJ2-1	TGTGCCAGCAGTCTGGGGGCCGAGCAGTTCTTC	CASSLGAEQFF
NA	NA	TRBV12-5	TRBJ2-5	TGTGCTAGCTCATTGGGGATTACAGGGTCCCAAGAGACCCAGTACTTC	CASSLGITGSQETQYF
few	NA	TRBV14	TRBJ1-3	TGTGCCAGCAGCCCCTTGGGGCCTGGAAACACCATATATTTT	CASSPLGPGNTIYF
NA	TRBD1	TRBV6-5	TRBJ2-1	TGTGCCAGCAAACAGGGGCCTATGATGAGTGAGCAGTTCTTC	CASKQGPMMSEQFF
NA	NA	TRBV7-8	TRBJ2-5	TGTGCCAGCAGCTTAGGGGGGACACCCCAAGAGACCCAGTACTTC	CASSLGGTPQETQYF
once	TRBD1	TRBV6-1	TRBJ2-1	TGTGCCAGCAGTGAAGCCTACAGGGGGAATAAGTTCTTC	CASSEAYRGNKFF
NA	NA	TRBV7-8	TRBJ2-5	TGTGCCAGCAGCTTAGGAGACAGCGGGGAGACCCAGTACTTC	CASSLGDSGETQYF
NA	NA	TRBV15	TRBJ1-4	TGTGCCACCAGCAGCAGGGTTAGTGAAAAACTGTTTTTT	CATSSRVSEKLFF
NA	NA	TRBV25-1	TRBJ1-6	TGTGCCAGCAGTGAAACAGGGTCCCTCCACTTT	CASSETGSLHF
NA	NA	TRBV5-5	TRBJ1-6	TGTGCCAGCAGCTTGGAAGATGGCAGGACCAAATCACCCCTCCACTTT	CASSLEDGRTKSPLHF
few	NA	TRBV25-1	TRBJ2-2	TGTGCCAGCCGCCCCCAGGCTAACGCCGGGGAGCTGTTTTTT	CASRPQANAGELFF
NA	NA	TRBV3-1/TRBV3-2	TRBJ1-1	TGTGCCAGCAGCCCCGACAGGAGGGCGGCTGAAGCTTTCTTT	CASSPDRRAAEAFF
NA	NA	TRBV28	TRBJ2-7	TGTGCCAGCGGTCCTGGGTACGAGCAGTACTTC	CASGPGYEQYF
NA	TRBD2	TRBV27	TRBJ2-1	TGTGCCAGCAGTCTGACGCGGACTAGCGGGGGAACCTACAATGAGCAGTTCTTC	CASSLTRTSGGTYNEQFF
NA	NA	TRBV3-1/TRBV3-2	TRBJ1-2	TGTGCCAGCAGCCAAGAACCAGTCGGGTCCCGGGGCTACACCTTC	CASSQEPVGSRGYTF
NA	NA	TRBV7-2	TRBJ2-3	TGTGCCAGCAGCTCCCGAAGCACCACAGATACGCAGTATTTT	CASSSRSTTDTQYF
NA	TRBD1	TRBV7-8	TRBJ1-4	TGTGCCAGCACAAGACAGGGACCGAATGAAAAACTGTTTTTT	CASTRQGPNEKLFF
once	TRBD2	TRBV7-8	TRBJ2-5	TGTGCCAGCAGCTTAGTCCTAGCGGGAGGGTACCAAGAGACCCAGTACTTC	CASSLVLAGGYQETQYF
NA	TRBD1	TRBV28	TRBJ2-7	TGTGCCAGCAGTTTATTGGACAGGGAGTACGAGCAGTACTTC	CASSLLDREYEQYF
NA	NA	TRBV18	TRBJ1-1	TGTGCCAGCTCGCCGACACTGAACACTGAAGCTTTCTTT	CASSPTLNTEAFF
NA	TRBD1	TRBV6-5	TRBJ1-2	TGTGCCAGCACTCGAGACAGGGGGCTCGGTGGCTACACCTTC	CASTRDRGLGGYTF
NA	NA	TRBV3-1/TRBV3-2	TRBJ2-7	TGTGCCAGCAGCCAAGGTGCAGGATCCGGGCAGTACTTC	CASSQGAGSGQYF
once	TRBD2	TRBV5-1	TRBJ2-6	TGCGCCAGCAGTCCCTCGGGGGGCTCTGGGGCCAACGTCCTGACTTTC	CASSPSGGSGANVLTF
NA	TRBD1	TRBV24-1	TRBJ2-1	TGTGCCACCAGTGTTGCCGGGACAGGGGATAATGAGCAGTTCTTC	CATSVAGTGDNEQFF